The 15 T cell receptor beta chains reported below all come from one sample, sequenced in a study of blood T cell repertoires in COVID-19. The data were produced by immunoSEQ multiplex PCR, yet TCRdb's version contains in-frame clones alone and is incomplete. The table records hundreds of thousands of clones, approximately 87% of them present only once. Source material: PBMCs or T cells enriched from blood (not recorded which). These receptors originate from a woman between 50 and 59 years old who had recovered from COVID-19.

The rearrangement links TRBV7-9 to TRBJ1-2; perhaps TRBD1 as D (5 bases). The CDR3 consists of 13 residues. V was clipped by 7 bases and J by 8 bases, with 17 bases between them. Germline CDR1 reads SEHNR; CDR2 reads FQNEAQ (reference sequence). This CDR3 reads CASTTPGLDGYTF. Written as DNA, the CDR3 is TGTGCCAGCACCACTCCGGGACTCGACGGCTACACCTTC.

The rearrangement links TRBV24-1 to TRBJ1-3; 10 bases map to TRBD1. There are 12 residues in the CDR3. Trimming at V came to 12 bases and at J to 7 bases, leaving 5 bases not matched to a gene. Germline values: CDR1 KGHDR, CDR2 SFDVKD. The CDR3 is CASGQGCNTIYF. The CDR3 nucleotides read TGTGCCTCGGGACAGGGGTGTAACACCATATATTTT.

V and J are TRBV7-8 and TRBJ1-1; 10 positions match TRBD1. Germline trimming cut 2 bases from V and 6 bases from J; bases unmatched to any gene: 12. Per germline, CDR1 SGHVS and CDR2 FQNEAQ. The CDR3 runs 17 residues. The CDR3 sequence: CASSLSPDRGEGAEAFF. CDR3 bases: TGTGCCAGCAGCTTATCCCCGGACAGGGGGGAGGGAGCTGAAGCTTTCTTT.

The gene calls are TRBV7-9 and TRBJ1-1; 8 bases map to TRBD1. The CDR3 length is 19 residues. V shed 2 bases, J shed 5 bases, and the junction held 19 bases outside the gene matches. The V gene's germline CDR1 is SEHNR and CDR2 FQNEAQ (reference sequence). CDR3: CASSLPSPAAGGVSTEAFF. The CDR3 region has the DNA TGTGCCAGCAGCTTACCTTCCCCCGCGGCAGGGGGCGTGTCGACTGAAGCTTTCTTT.

The chain combines TRBV3-1 (or the pseudogene TRBV3-2) with TRBJ1-3; 7 nucleotides line up with TRBD1. In germline, CDR1 is LGHDT, CDR2 YNNKEL (reference sequence). Losses at the gene ends were 1 base for V and 0 bases for J; bases not matched to a gene: 3. The CDR3 sequence is 16 residues long. The CDR3 nucleotides read TGTGCCAGCAGCCAAGGTACAGGGGACTCTGGAAACACCATATATTTT. It codes for CASSQGTGDSGNTIYF.

This rearrangement joins TRBV23-1 to TRBJ1-5; TRBD1 agrees at 8 bases. TRBV23-1 falls under the ORF class, with uncertain function. The CDR3 runs to 15 residues. After removal of 0 bases from V and 7 bases from J, the junction contained 5 bases not matched to a gene. The CDR3 loop is CASSQSDRAEQPQHF. The CDR3 DNA reads TGCGCCAGCAGTCAATCGGACAGGGCCGAGCAGCCCCAGCATTTT.

V usage is TRBV27 and J usage is TRBJ2-1; D is undetermined. V was cut by 5 bases and J by 3 bases, with 14 bases left in between. The CDR3 totals 15 residues. Germline values: CDR1 MNHEY, CDR2 SMNVEV (reference sequence). The CDR3 loop is CASSLRNQGYNEQFF. CDR3 bases: TGTGCCAGCAGTCTCAGGAACCAAGGCTACAATGAGCAGTTCTTC.

This clone was observed a single time. The V gene is TRBV9, the J gene TRBJ2-7, with D unclear. The germline V gene has CDR1 SGDLS and CDR2 YYNGEE. CDR3 length equals 13 residues. The V gene lost 0 bases and the J gene lost 5 bases, with 9 bases spanning the gap. The CDR3 here is CASSVVPFDEQYF. The CDR3 nucleotides are TGTGCCAGCAGCGTAGTCCCATTTGACGAGCAGTACTTC.

The chain has TRBV5-1 and TRBJ1-3; 7 positions match TRBD1. CDR3 length equals 15 residues. With 3 bases clipped from V and 3 bases from J, the junction kept 6 bases outside the gene matches. Germline V CDR1 and CDR2: SGHRS, YFSETQ. The CDR3 spells CASSSRTGFGNTIYF. The DNA of the CDR3 is TGCGCCAGCAGCTCCAGGACAGGCTTTGGAAACACCATATATTTT.

The chain uses TRBV30 and TRBJ1-6; unclear D gene. CDR1 GTSNPN and CDR2 SVGIG come from the germline V gene (reference sequence). The CDR3 loop spans 12 amino acids. V lost 4 bases, J lost 10 bases, and 11 bases lay in between. The CDR3 loop is CAWTGYESPLHF. Written as DNA, the CDR3 is TGTGCCTGGACAGGTTATGAGTCACCCCTCCACTTT.

This clone has only one observation. V is TRBV19 and J is TRBJ1-6, with TRBD1 matching 10 bases. Germline V lookup: CDR1 LNHDA, CDR2 SQIVND (reference sequence). The CDR3 consists of 16 residues. V shed 4 bases, J shed 1 base, and the junction held 1 base outside the gene matches. The CDR3: CASSRTGGSYNSPLHF. For the CDR3, the DNA is TGTGCCAGTAGTAGGACAGGGGGGTCCTATAATTCACCCCTCCACTTT.

J is TRBJ1-5 and V is TRBV19, with D hard to call. CDR3 length: 13 amino acids. V lost 6 bases and J lost 4, with 10 bases in between. The V gene's germline CDR1 is LNHDA and CDR2 SQIVND (reference sequence). The CDR3 DNA reads TGTGCCAGTAGGGACGGGAGGAATCAGCCCCAGCATTTT. Its translation: CASRDGRNQPQHF.

J is TRBJ2-3 and V is TRBV9; tentative D call: TRBD2 (6 bases). The germline gives CDR1 SGDLS, CDR2 YYNGEE. CDR3 length: 15 residues. V was trimmed by 0 bases and J by 2 bases, leaving 10 bases between them. The CDR3 DNA reads TGTGCCAGCAGCGTAGTCGGGACTTCCACAGATACGCAGTATTTT. Its protein is CASSVVGTSTDTQYF. Complete variable domain (other parts from reference TRBV9 and TRBJ2-3): DSGVTQTPKHLITATGQRVTLRCSPRSGDLSVYWYQQSLDQGLQFLIQYYNGEERAKGNILERFSAQQFPDLHSELNLSSLELGDSALYFCASSVVGTSTDTQYFGPGTRLTVL.

The chain uses TRBV6-5 and TRBJ1-4; D not resolved. Trimming cost V 5 bases and J 12 bases, with 10 bases left between them. The CDR3 contains 11 residues. Looked up from germline, CDR1 is MNHEY and CDR2 is SVGAGI. The CDR3 region is CASSPQVQLFF. The CDR3 DNA reads TGTGCCAGCAGTCCTCAGGTTCAACTGTTTTTT.

This chain links TRBV6-5 with TRBJ1-3, with 7 bases identical to TRBD1. The CDR3 extends over 15 amino acids. The trim removed 8 bases at V and 2 bases at J, leaving 9 bases unmatched. The germline gives CDR1 MNHEY, CDR2 SVGAGI. For the CDR3, the DNA is TGTGCCAGCCGGGCGGGCGGACAGGCTGGAAACACCATATATTTT. Protein product: CASRAGGQAGNTIYF.